This is a list of T cell receptor beta chains from one sample in a study of T cell responses to AZD1222 COVID-19 vaccine. The repertoire was sequenced with immunoSEQ multiplex PCR; TCRdb's copy has only in-frame clones and lacks some. Of 150,000 to 200,000 clones in the sample, 80% to 95% are singletons; the top ten hold about 1.6%. Sequenced material: peripheral blood, taken on day 0 of AZD1222 vaccination. These receptor sequences come from an adult in good health. CDR3s include the opening cysteine and the closing phenylalanine or tryptophan. The D gene is left open where the match is weak. Size tells how often a clone was seen (once, few, many) or the class of an expanded clone, and some rows leave it out.

J gene: TRBJ1-4; clone size: .; V gene: TRBV19; D gene: .; CDR3 protein: CASGTVGDEKLFF; CDR3 DNA: TGTGCCAGTGGGACGGTGGGAGATGAAAAACTGTTTTTT
J gene: TRBJ2-3; clone size: .; V gene: TRBV3-1/TRBV3-2; D gene: .; CDR3 protein: CASSHGGLAQYF; CDR3 DNA: TGTGCCAGCAGCCACGGGGGCCTGGCGCAGTATTTT
J gene: TRBJ1-5; clone size: .; V gene: TRBV7-2; D gene: .; CDR3 protein: CASSFWGRGEGQPQHF; CDR3 DNA: TGTGCCAGCAGCTTTTGGGGAAGGGGCGAAGGTCAGCCCCAGCATTTT
J gene: TRBJ2-3; clone size: .; V gene: TRBV6-2/TRBV6-3; D gene: .; CDR3 protein: CASSYRPDTQYF; CDR3 DNA: TGTGCCAGCAGTTACCGACCGGATACGCAGTATTTT
J gene: TRBJ2-7; clone size: .; V gene: TRBV5-1; D gene: TRBD1; CDR3 protein: CASSLGTGDSYEQYF; CDR3 DNA: TGCGCCAGCAGCTTGGGGACAGGGGACTCCTACGAGCAGTACTTC
J gene: TRBJ2-7; clone size: .; V gene: TRBV19; D gene: TRBD1; CDR3 protein: CASSPQTGEYEQYF; CDR3 DNA: TGTGCCAGTAGTCCTCAGACAGGGGAATACGAGCAGTACTTC
J gene: TRBJ1-2; clone size: .; V gene: TRBV7-9; D gene: .; CDR3 protein: CASSLPNSYGYTF; CDR3 DNA: TGTGCCAGCAGCTTACCAAATTCCTATGGCTACACCTTC
J gene: TRBJ2-1; clone size: few; V gene: TRBV10-2; D gene: TRBD2; CDR3 protein: CASSDPLGTERGAGYNEQFF; CDR3 DNA: TGCGCCAGCAGTGATCCCCTTGGGACAGAGCGGGGGGCCGGCTACAATGAGCAGTTCTTC
J gene: TRBJ1-3; clone size: few; V gene: TRBV4-1; D gene: .; CDR3 protein: CASSQGILRAVSGNTIYF; CDR3 DNA: TGCGCCAGCAGCCAAGGGATCCTTCGGGCAGTCTCTGGAAACACCATATATTTT
J gene: TRBJ1-2; clone size: .; V gene: TRBV7-9; D gene: .; CDR3 protein: CASSLAAGSNYGYTF; CDR3 DNA: TGTGCCAGCAGCTTAGCGGCAGGATCTAACTATGGCTACACCTTC
J gene: TRBJ1-2; clone size: .; V gene: TRBV5-1; D gene: TRBD1; CDR3 protein: CASSGTGSDYGYTF; CDR3 DNA: TGCGCCAGCAGCGGGACAGGGTCGGACTATGGCTACACCTTC
J gene: TRBJ2-1; clone size: .; V gene: TRBV18; D gene: TRBD2; CDR3 protein: CASSPSGESRGEQFF; CDR3 DNA: TGTGCCAGCTCACCTAGCGGGGAATCCAGGGGTGAGCAGTTCTTC
J gene: TRBJ2-1; clone size: .; V gene: TRBV9; D gene: TRBD2; CDR3 protein: CASSVVGSGNNEQFF; CDR3 DNA: TGTGCCAGCAGCGTAGTCGGTAGCGGGAACAATGAGCAGTTCTTC
J gene: TRBJ1-2; clone size: .; V gene: TRBV30; D gene: .; CDR3 protein: CACSPAGHYGYTF; CDR3 DNA: TGTGCCTGTTCCCCGGCAGGGCACTATGGCTACACCTTC
J gene: TRBJ2-1; clone size: .; V gene: TRBV11-3; D gene: TRBD2; CDR3 protein: CASSSGTSRHNEQFF; CDR3 DNA: TGTGCCAGCAGTTCCGGGACTAGTCGGCACAATGAGCAGTTCTTC
J gene: TRBJ1-2; clone size: .; V gene: TRBV15; D gene: TRBD1; CDR3 protein: CATSRNLGQGRGYTF; CDR3 DNA: TGTGCCACCAGCAGAAACCTCGGACAGGGTCGTGGCTACACCTTC
J gene: TRBJ1-5; clone size: .; V gene: TRBV4-1; D gene: TRBD1; CDR3 protein: CASSHPQGGHDQPQHF; CDR3 DNA: TGCGCCAGCAGCCACCCCCAGGGGGGTCATGATCAGCCCCAGCATTTT
J gene: TRBJ1-1; clone size: .; V gene: TRBV30; D gene: .; CDR3 protein: CAWSSPTVAFF; CDR3 DNA: TGTGCCTGGAGTAGCCCCACCGTCGCTTTCTTT
J gene: TRBJ1-5; clone size: .; V gene: TRBV7-2; D gene: .; CDR3 protein: CASSLVSGAGGNQPQHF; CDR3 DNA: TGTGCCAGCAGCTTAGTATCAGGGGCGGGGGGCAATCAGCCCCAGCATTTT
J gene: TRBJ1-5; clone size: many; V gene: TRBV6-9; D gene: .; CDR3 protein: CASSYTSGRPGQPQHF; CDR3 DNA: TGTGCCAGCAGTTATACCTCAGGGAGGCCGGGTCAGCCCCAGCATTTT
J gene: TRBJ1-1; clone size: once; V gene: TRBV6-5; D gene: .; CDR3 protein: CASSYLGGTEAFF; CDR3 DNA: TGTGCCAGCAGTTACCTAGGGGGGACTGAAGCTTTCTTT
J gene: TRBJ1-5; clone size: .; V gene: TRBV11-2; D gene: .; CDR3 protein: CTSSLGTVHSNQPQHF; CDR3 DNA: TGTACCAGCAGCTTAGGGACGGTTCATAGCAATCAGCCCCAGCATTTT
J gene: TRBJ1-6; clone size: .; V gene: TRBV5-1; D gene: .; CDR3 protein: CASSLGQGHSPLHF; CDR3 DNA: TGCGCCAGCAGCTTGGGTCAGGGGCATTCACCCCTCCACTTT
J gene: TRBJ1-1; clone size: .; V gene: TRBV6-5; D gene: .; CDR3 protein: CASTLFQGRDTEAFF; CDR3 DNA: TGTGCCAGCACCCTGTTTCAGGGACGAGACACTGAAGCTTTCTTT
J gene: TRBJ1-1; clone size: .; V gene: TRBV11-3; D gene: .; CDR3 protein: CASSGWGPNTEAFF; CDR3 DNA: TGTGCCAGCAGCGGTTGGGGCCCGAACACTGAAGCTTTCTTT
J gene: TRBJ2-7; clone size: .; V gene: TRBV27; D gene: .; CDR3 protein: CASSLWNSYEQYF; CDR3 DNA: TGTGCCAGCAGTTTGTGGAACTCCTACGAGCAGTACTTC
J gene: TRBJ2-5; clone size: .; V gene: TRBV7-9; D gene: .; CDR3 protein: CASRLSLQETQYF; CDR3 DNA: TGTGCCAGCAGATTATCACTCCAAGAGACCCAGTACTTC
J gene: TRBJ2-1; clone size: .; V gene: TRBV11-1; D gene: .; CDR3 protein: CASSLDLSGAAQFF; CDR3 DNA: TGTGCCAGCAGCTTAGACCTATCGGGGGCCGCGCAGTTCTTC
J gene: TRBJ2-2; clone size: .; V gene: TRBV7-7; D gene: .; CDR3 protein: CASSLLPRVATGELFF; CDR3 DNA: TGTGCTAGCAGCTTACTCCCTAGGGTCGCCACCGGGGAGCTGTTTTTT
J gene: TRBJ1-6; clone size: .; V gene: TRBV19; D gene: .; CDR3 protein: CATHAGYNSPLHF; CDR3 DNA: TGTGCCACACACGCGGGCTATAATTCACCCCTCCACTTT
J gene: TRBJ2-1; clone size: .; V gene: TRBV18; D gene: .; CDR3 protein: CASSPGQGPAGEQFF; CDR3 DNA: TGTGCCAGCTCACCAGGTCAGGGACCGGCTGGAGAGCAGTTCTTC
J gene: TRBJ2-5; clone size: .; V gene: TRBV6-1; D gene: .; CDR3 protein: CASSEIRETQYF; CDR3 DNA: TGTGCCAGCAGTGAAATCCGTGAGACCCAGTACTTC
J gene: TRBJ2-1; clone size: .; V gene: TRBV12-2; D gene: .; CDR3 protein: CASRSLEGSYNEQFF; CDR3 DNA: TGTGCAAGTCGCTCACTCGAAGGATCCTACAATGAGCAGTTCTTC
J gene: TRBJ2-7; clone size: .; V gene: TRBV11-2; D gene: .; CDR3 protein: CASSLGHSSYEQYF; CDR3 DNA: TGTGCCAGCAGCTTAGGACACTCTTCCTACGAGCAGTACTTC
J gene: TRBJ2-7; clone size: .; V gene: TRBV6-5; D gene: .; CDR3 protein: CASGSSRAYEQYF; CDR3 DNA: TGTGCCAGCGGCAGCAGCCGGGCCTACGAGCAGTACTTC
J gene: TRBJ2-1; clone size: .; V gene: TRBV7-2; D gene: TRBD2; CDR3 protein: CASSLTSGNNEQFF; CDR3 DNA: TGTGCCAGCAGCTTAACTAGCGGGAACAATGAGCAGTTCTTC
J gene: TRBJ1-5; clone size: .; V gene: TRBV10-3; D gene: TRBD1; CDR3 protein: CAISSQNRGEPQHF; CDR3 DNA: TGTGCCATCAGTTCCCAAAACAGGGGAGAGCCCCAGCATTTT
J gene: TRBJ1-1; clone size: .; V gene: TRBV11-2; D gene: TRBD1; CDR3 protein: CASSPTGTVNTEAFF; CDR3 DNA: TGTGCCAGCAGCCCAACCGGGACAGTGAACACTGAAGCTTTCTTT
J gene: TRBJ2-7; clone size: .; V gene: TRBV10-2; D gene: TRBD1; CDR3 protein: CASSRGGEVYEQYF; CDR3 DNA: TGCGCCAGCAGCCGAGGGGGCGAGGTCTACGAGCAGTACTTC
J gene: TRBJ2-5; clone size: once; V gene: TRBV18; D gene: TRBD1; CDR3 protein: CASSNTGAKETQYF; CDR3 DNA: TGTGCCAGCTCAAATACAGGGGCTAAAGAGACCCAGTACTTC
J gene: TRBJ1-1; clone size: .; V gene: TRBV5-4; D gene: TRBD1; CDR3 protein: CASSRGQGANTEAFF; CDR3 DNA: TGTGCCAGCAGCCGGGGACAGGGGGCCAACACTGAAGCTTTCTTT
J gene: TRBJ2-5; clone size: .; V gene: TRBV10-1; D gene: .; CDR3 protein: CASSELGGQTQYF; CDR3 DNA: TGCGCCAGCAGTGAATTGGGCGGACAGACCCAGTACTTC
J gene: TRBJ2-6; clone size: .; V gene: TRBV3-1/TRBV3-2; D gene: .; CDR3 protein: CASSQNAGANVLTF; CDR3 DNA: TGTGCCAGCAGCCAAAACGCTGGGGCCAACGTCCTGACTTTC
J gene: TRBJ1-5; clone size: few; V gene: TRBV2; D gene: .; CDR3 protein: CASTRGYSNQPQHF; CDR3 DNA: TGTGCCAGCACGAGGGGGTATAGCAATCAGCCCCAGCATTTT
J gene: TRBJ1-2; clone size: .; V gene: TRBV7-3; D gene: .; CDR3 protein: CASSLTAQQGVHYGYTF; CDR3 DNA: TGTGCCAGCAGCTTAACTGCACAACAGGGAGTCCACTATGGCTACACCTTC
J gene: TRBJ2-7; clone size: .; V gene: TRBV11-2; D gene: .; CDR3 protein: CASSGQTWSYEQYF; CDR3 DNA: TGTGCCAGCAGCGGACAGACCTGGTCCTACGAGCAGTACTTC
J gene: TRBJ2-7; clone size: .; V gene: TRBV6-5; D gene: TRBD2; CDR3 protein: CASSYSRRGVKDF; CDR3 DNA: TGTGCCAGCAGTTACTCGAGGCGGGGGGTTAAGGACTTC
J gene: TRBJ1-4; clone size: .; V gene: TRBV15; D gene: .; CDR3 protein: CATRPSGPANEKLFF; CDR3 DNA: TGTGCCACCCGGCCCTCAGGGCCCGCTAATGAAAAACTGTTTTTT
J gene: TRBJ2-2; clone size: .; V gene: TRBV12-5; D gene: TRBD1; CDR3 protein: CASEQGASTGELFF; CDR3 DNA: TGTGCTAGTGAACAGGGGGCTTCGACCGGGGAGCTGTTTTTT
J gene: TRBJ1-1; clone size: .; V gene: TRBV5-1; D gene: .; CDR3 protein: CASSIQATNTEAFF; CDR3 DNA: TGCGCCAGCAGCATACAGGCTACGAACACTGAAGCTTTCTTT
J gene: TRBJ1-3; clone size: few; V gene: TRBV2; D gene: TRBD1; CDR3 protein: CASTPSDRVFSGNTIYF; CDR3 DNA: TGTGCCAGCACCCCCTCGGACAGGGTCTTCTCTGGAAACACCATATATTTT
J gene: TRBJ2-3; clone size: .; V gene: TRBV19; D gene: .; CDR3 protein: CASSIGSGHRTDTQYF; CDR3 DNA: TGTGCCAGTAGTATAGGGTCAGGGCACCGCACAGATACGCAGTATTTT
J gene: TRBJ2-7; clone size: .; V gene: TRBV9; D gene: TRBD2; CDR3 protein: CASSAQPTSGGASGQYF; CDR3 DNA: TGTGCCAGCAGCGCCCAGCCGACTAGCGGGGGGGCCTCGGGGCAGTACTTC
J gene: TRBJ1-1; clone size: once; V gene: TRBV9; D gene: .; CDR3 protein: CASSPTSAGWTEAFF; CDR3 DNA: TGTGCCAGCAGCCCAACGTCCGCGGGGTGGACTGAAGCTTTCTTT
J gene: TRBJ2-5; clone size: once; V gene: TRBV7-9; D gene: .; CDR3 protein: CASSSRIIRETQYF; CDR3 DNA: TGTGCCAGCAGCTCCAGAATAATAAGAGAGACCCAGTACTTC
J gene: TRBJ2-7; clone size: .; V gene: TRBV7-3; D gene: TRBD1; CDR3 protein: CASSRTGDYEQYF; CDR3 DNA: TGTGCCAGCAGCCGAACAGGGGACTACGAGCAGTACTTC
J gene: TRBJ2-2; clone size: .; V gene: TRBV9; D gene: .; CDR3 protein: CASSVRLTGELFF; CDR3 DNA: TGTGCCAGTTCGGTCCGCCTCACCGGGGAGCTGTTTTTT
J gene: TRBJ1-3; clone size: .; V gene: TRBV18; D gene: TRBD1; CDR3 protein: CASSPGWTGRSSGNTIYF; CDR3 DNA: TGTGCCAGCTCACCGGGATGGACAGGAAGATCCTCTGGAAACACCATATATTTT